These 32 T cell receptor beta chains were sequenced from one sample in a study of early stage breast cancer tumors. Measured with immunoSEQ multiplex PCR; TCRdb has only the in-frame clones, and not every one. Counted here are 45,000 to 65,000 clones, approximately 78% occurring once; the ten biggest clones make up 3% to 3.5%. Sequencing was performed on blood. The origin of the receptors is a person in their 40s with breast cancer.

Worth noting for this clone: At one end the junction does not follow the germline gene, possibly because of a read error. The gene calls are TRBV5-8 and TRBJ2-1; 11 nucleotides match TRBD1. The germline CDR1 and CDR2 sequences are SGHTS and YDEGEE. The CDR3 spans 14 residues. The CDR3 DNA sequence: TGTGCCATCAGCCGCCGGGACAGGGGGAATGAGCAGTTCTTC. It translates to CAISRRDRGNEQFF. Full variable domain (remainder filled in from reference TRBV5-8 and TRBJ2-1): EAGVTQSPTHLIKTRGQQATLRCSPISGHTSVYWYQQALGLGLQFLLWYDEGEERNRGNFPPRFSGRQFPNYSSELNVNALELEDSALYLCAISRRDRGNEQFFGPGTRLTVL.

CDR3 loop: CAWTRGPATTDTQYF. CDR3 bases: TGTGCCTGGACGAGAGGGCCCGCCACAACAGATACGCAGTATTTT. This sequence joins TRBV30 and TRBJ2-3; the D gene is possibly TRBD2 (5 bases). Between the trimmed V and J ends, which lost 4 bases and 3 bases, there was a span of 17 bases. Germline V gives CDR1 GTSNPN, CDR2 SVGIG (reference sequence). This CDR3 is 15 amino acids long.

The CDR3 sequence: CAWSRLRETQYF. The CDR3 nucleotides read TGTGCCTGGAGCAGGTTGAGGGAGACCCAGTACTTC. The V and J genes are TRBV30 and TRBJ2-5; D gene ambiguous. The V gene's germline CDR1 is GTSNPN and CDR2 SVGIG (reference sequence). V was clipped by 3 bases and J by 5 bases, with 10 bases between them. CDR3 length: 12 residues.

CDR3 residues: CASSPRPVRADTQYF. CDR3 nucleotide sequence: TGCGCCAGCAGCCCCCGCCCAGTTAGGGCAGATACGCAGTATTTT. The V gene is TRBV5-1, the J gene TRBJ2-3; no clear D gene. The CDR3 extends over 15 amino acids. With 4 bases removed from V and 4 bases from J, the gap between germline ends came to 16 bases. Germline V gene lookup returns CDR1 SGHRS and CDR2 YFSETQ. The full variable domain, in which reference TRBV5-1 and TRBJ2-3 provide the parts outside the CDR3, is KAGVTQTPRYLIKTRGQQVTLSCSPISGHRSVSWYQQTPGQGLQFLFEYFSETQRNKGNFPGRFSGRQFSNSRSEMNVSTLELGDSALYLCASSPRPVRADTQYFGPGTRLTVL.

The chain recombines TRBV28 with TRBJ2-7; 9 bases are shared with TRBD1. The V gene's germline CDR1 is MDHEN and CDR2 SYDVKM. Unmatched junction bases numbered 7, after V lost 3 bases and J lost 4 bases. The CDR3 has 15 amino acids. The CDR3 loop reads CASSLFGTGMYEQYF. The CDR3 bases are TGTGCCAGCAGTTTGTTCGGGACAGGGATGTACGAGCAGTACTTC.

The chain has TRBV11-2 and TRBJ2-7, with TRBD1 matching over 11 bases. The junction had 4 bases not matched to a gene; V was cut back by 3 bases and J by 3 bases. The germline V gene has CDR1 SGHAT and CDR2 FQNNGV. The CDR3 totals 15 residues. CDR3 loop: CASSFSGTGGYEQYF. In nucleotides, the CDR3 is TGTGCCAGCAGCTTCTCTGGGACAGGGGGCTACGAGCAGTACTTC.

This clone appeared a single time. V usage is TRBV11-3 and J usage is TRBJ2-7, with D unresolved. The CDR3 sequence is 13 residues long. V lost 5 bases and J 2 bases, leaving 10 bases between the germline ends. Germline V lookup: CDR1 SGHNT, CDR2 YENEEA. CDR3 nucleotides: TGTGCCAGCAGCCCCACGTCCGCCTACGAGCAGTACTTC. Its translation is CASSPTSAYEQYF.

The V gene is TRBV5-1, the J gene TRBJ2-7; 9 bases map to TRBD2. CDR3 length: 20 residues. Germline V gives CDR1 SGHRS, CDR2 YFSETQ. V was pared by 0 bases and J by 4 bases, with 20 bases of the junction left unmatched. As DNA, the CDR3 is TGCGCCAGCAGCTTGGCCCCAACCCTTCTGGCGGGAGGGCCCTCTTACGAGCAGTACTTC. This translates into CASSLAPTLLAGGPSYEQYF.

V and J are TRBV29-1 and TRBJ2-1, with 11 bases that match TRBD2. CDR3 length: 17 residues. Germline loops: CDR1 SQVTM, CDR2 ANQGSEA. V gave up 1 base and J gave up 1 base; unmatched junction bases: 6. CDR3 in DNA: TGCAGCGTTGAAGGGGGGGGACTAGCGGTGTCCTACAATGAGCAGTTCTTC. Its translation is CSVEGGGLAVSYNEQFF.

This clone showed up just once. The chain couples TRBV19 to TRBJ1-2; 12 bases map to TRBD1. The V gene's germline CDR1 is LNHDA and CDR2 SQIVND (reference sequence). This CDR3 spans 15 amino acids. V gave up 5 bases and J gave up 2 bases; unmatched junction bases: 3. The CDR3 DNA reads TGTGCCAGTAGTCTGGGGACAGGGGGCAACTATGGCTACACCTTC. This encodes CASSLGTGGNYGYTF.

As for this clone: Other DNA sequences in the same sample also yield this CDR3. The chain uses TRBV30 and TRBJ2-7; D may be TRBD2 (5 bases). The germline CDR1 and CDR2 sequences are GTSNPN and SVGIG (reference sequence). Trimming shortened V by 5 bases and J by 0 bases, and 11 bases separated the two germline ends. CDR3 length equals 13 residues. The CDR3 nucleotides read TGTGCCTGGGGGGAGAGGAACTCCTACGAGCAGTACTTC. Its translation is CAWGERNSYEQYF.

This chain uses TRBV2 with TRBJ1-4, with a possible D match to TRBD1 (6 bases). The V gene lost 8 bases and the J gene lost 0 bases, with 10 bases spanning the gap. The CDR3 covers 14 residues. CDR1 is SNHLY and CDR2 is FYNNEI in the germline V gene. The CDR3 spells CASGEGATNEKLFF. DNA of the CDR3: TGTGCCAGCGGGGAGGGGGCAACTAATGAAAAACTGTTTTTT.

The genes are TRBV19 and TRBJ2-3; no reliable D call. Trimming cost V 6 bases and J 0 bases, with 10 bases left between them. This CDR3 has 14 residues. CDR1 and CDR2 from the germline V gene are LNHDA and SQIVND (reference sequence). CDR3 sequence (DNA): TGTGCCAGTAGCCCCACATCTAGCACAGATACGCAGTATTTT. It codes for CASSPTSSTDTQYF.

The gene calls are TRBV9 and TRBJ1-1; tentative D call: TRBD1 (5 bases). The CDR3 extends over 14 amino acids. Germline assignment: CDR1 SGDLS and CDR2 YYNGEE. Trimming took 6 bases from V and 5 from J, leaving 17 bases between them. Written as DNA, the CDR3 is TGTGCCAGCACCTCGCCGGGACGGACGACTGAAGCTTTCTTT. The encoded protein is CASTSPGRTTEAFF.

The chain's CDR3 is CAISAAGVYEQYF. The CDR3 DNA is TGTGCCATCAGTGCAGCGGGAGTATACGAGCAGTACTTC. The chain couples TRBV10-3 to TRBJ2-7, with TRBD2 matching 8 bases. Trimming at V came to 4 bases and at J to 4 bases, leaving 3 bases not matched to a gene. This CDR3 region has 13 residues. CDR1 is ENHRY, CDR2 SYGVKD, per germline.

This clone was detected only once. The gene calls are TRBV29-1 and TRBJ2-1, with TRBD1 as a possible D gene (5 bases). Looked up from germline, CDR1 is SQVTM and CDR2 is ANQGSEA. Trimming took off 3 bases at V and 0 bases at J, with 12 bases between the two ends. This CDR3 has 15 amino acids. The DNA for the CDR3 is TGCAGCGTTGAGGGGCCAGGTCTCTCCTACAATGAGCAGTTCTTC. Translation gives CSVEGPGLSYNEQFF.

V usage is TRBV29-1 and J usage is TRBJ1-3, with unresolved D. Per the germline V gene, CDR1 is SQVTM and CDR2 is ANQGSEA. This CDR3 has 14 residues. The ends were cut back, 3 bases at V and 0 bases at J, with 9 bases in the middle. CDR3 coding DNA: TGCAGCGTTGAGGAAGACGGCTCTGGAAACACCATATATTTT. Translation: CSVEEDGSGNTIYF.

J is TRBJ2-7 and V is TRBV5-6; D is ambiguous. The CDR3 has 14 residues. Germline lookup yields CDR1 SGHDT and CDR2 YYEEEE. V lost 4 bases and J lost 0, with 11 bases in between. The CDR3 here is CASSPFTISYEQYF. CDR3 bases: TGTGCCAGCAGCCCGTTTACCATCTCCTACGAGCAGTACTTC.

This chain uses TRBV29-1 with TRBJ2-3; 7 bases align to TRBD2. Germline V gene sequence: CDR1 SQVTM, CDR2 ANQGSEA. The CDR3 extends over 17 amino acids. Germline trimming cut 7 bases from V and 1 base from J; bases unmatched to any gene: 17. The CDR3 nucleotides are TGCAGCGCCGAAGGTAGCGGGCGCCTTTGGGGCACAGATACGCAGTATTTT. Protein product: CSAEGSGRLWGTDTQYF.

The J gene is TRBJ2-7, the V gene TRBV29-1, with TRBD1 matching 11 bases. CDR1 is SQVTM, CDR2 ANQGSEA, per germline. CDR3 length: 17 amino acids. V shed 0 bases and J 1 base; nucleotides not matched to a gene: 8. CDR3 sequence reads: CSVEDRDRGGISYEQYF. The CDR3 DNA is TGCAGCGTTGAAGACCGGGACAGGGGGGGGATTTCCTACGAGCAGTACTTC.

The chain employs TRBV4-1 and TRBJ1-4, with 7 bases matching TRBD1. The V segment lost 0 bases and the J segment 3 bases; nucleotides outside the gene matches: 10. The germline gives CDR1 MGHRA, CDR2 YSYEKL. The CDR3 consists of 18 residues. In DNA, the CDR3 is TGCGCCAGCAGCCAAGATCGAGGAGGGGGCCTTTCTAATGAAAAACTGTTTTTT. Amino acids: CASSQDRGGGLSNEKLFF.

The chain employs TRBV9 and TRBJ2-3; D not resolved. CDR1 SGDLS and CDR2 YYNGEE come from the germline V gene. The V and J ends lost 0 bases and 1 base respectively, with 0 bases between them. The CDR3 has 12 amino acids. CDR3 DNA sequence: TGTGCCAGCAGCGTAGGCACAGATACGCAGTATTTT. Protein product: CASSVGTDTQYF.

The chain is built from TRBV30 and TRBJ2-5, with TRBD2 matching over 8 bases. This CDR3 has 15 residues. V shed 2 bases and J 2 bases; nucleotides not matched to a gene: 7. Germline lookup yields CDR1 GTSNPN and CDR2 SVGIG (reference sequence). CDR3 region: CAWSFAGGWQETQYF. CDR3 in DNA: TGTGCCTGGAGTTTTGCGGGGGGCTGGCAAGAGACCCAGTACTTC.

The rearrangement uses TRBV6-6 and TRBJ2-7, with 13 bases that match TRBD2. The V gene end was trimmed by 5 bases and the J gene end by 7 bases; junction bases not matched to a gene: 2. This CDR3 is 13 amino acids long. Germline CDR1 MNHNY, CDR2 SVGAGI (reference sequence). Written as DNA, the CDR3 is TGTGCCAGCAGTCCGACTAGCGGGGGGGAGCAGTACTTC. Translated, it gives CASSPTSGGEQYF.

CDR3 sequence reads: CASSSLGVNTEAFF. The CDR3 nucleotides read TGTGCCAGTAGTTCCCTCGGAGTGAACACTGAAGCTTTCTTT. The chain employs TRBV19 and TRBJ1-1; D is ambiguous. The CDR3 covers 14 residues. The germline V and J ends were trimmed by 5 bases and 0 bases, with 10 bases remaining between them. CDR1 is LNHDA, CDR2 SQIVND, per germline (reference sequence).

This clone was observed a single time. The rearrangement joins TRBV5-1 to TRBJ2-2; 8 bases fit TRBD2. The CDR3 has 14 residues. Unmatched junction bases numbered 8, after V lost 9 bases and J lost 4 bases. CDR1 and CDR2 (germline): SGHRS, YFSETQ. The CDR3 nucleotides are TGCGCCACCCCACGGGGGGGCGTCACCGGGGAGCTGTTTTTT. Protein sequence: CATPRGGVTGELFF.

V usage is TRBV29-1 and J usage is TRBJ2-3; no reliable D call. V lost 1 base to trimming and J lost 2 bases, with 16 bases between them. CDR1 and CDR2 from the germline V gene are SQVTM and ANQGSEA. This CDR3 has 16 residues. This CDR3 is CSVEGGPLGNTDTQYF. Written as DNA, the CDR3 is TGCAGCGTTGAAGGTGGGCCGCTAGGTAACACAGATACGCAGTATTTT.

This clone occurred once. The gene calls are TRBV11-3 and TRBJ2-1, with TRBD2 identical over 12 bases. Trimming took 4 bases from V and 2 from J; bases not matched to a gene: 9. This CDR3 comprises 18 residues. Germline V lookup: CDR1 SGHNT, CDR2 YENEEA. The CDR3 DNA is TGTGCCAGCAGCTACGGACTAGCGGGACCCGGCCCCTACAATGAGCAGTTCTTC. Its protein product is CASSYGLAGPGPYNEQFF.

The DNA of the CDR3 is TGTGCCAGCAGCCAAACAGGGGATAGCAATCAGCCCCAGCATTTT. It specifies CASSQTGDSNQPQHF. The genes are TRBV7-8 and TRBJ1-5; 7 positions agree with TRBD1. Germline CDR1 and CDR2: SGHVS and FQNEAQ. V dropped 5 bases and J dropped 0; count of bases not matched to a gene: 4. The CDR3 sequence is 15 residues long.

This clone was seen only a few times. This chain uses TRBV10-2 with TRBJ2-5, with D perhaps TRBD1 or TRBD2 (5 bases each). V dropped 2 bases and J dropped 10 bases, with 14 bases sitting between them. Germline values: CDR1 WSHSY, CDR2 SAAADI. The length of the CDR3 is 13 residues. The CDR3 DNA reads as TGCGCCAGCAGTGAGACCAGGGACCTGAACCAGTACTTC. Protein product: CASSETRDLNQYF.

V gene TRBV11-2 combines with J gene TRBJ2-1; a possible D gene is TRBD2 (6 bases). V was clipped by 8 bases and J by 10 bases, with 21 bases between them. Per germline, CDR1 SGHAT and CDR2 FQNNGV. This CDR3 contains 14 residues. Here the CDR3 reads CASGPGLVVGEQFF. The CDR3, as DNA: TGTGCCAGCGGACCGGGACTGGTTGTAGGGGAGCAGTTCTTC.

The chain links TRBV18 to TRBJ2-3; 7 bases agree with TRBD1. V lost 6 bases to trimming and J lost 2 bases; unmatched junction nucleotides: 11. Germline V gene lookup returns CDR1 KGHSH and CDR2 LQKENI. The CDR3 extends over 16 amino acids. The CDR3 bases are TGTGCCAGCTCGGCTGGCCATACAGGGGCCACAGATACGCAGTATTTT. It codes for CASSAGHTGATDTQYF.